The 15 T cell receptor beta chains presented below share a single source sample, sequenced in a study of T cell changes during pregnancy in multiple sclerosis. TCRdb keeps only in-frame clones here, not all; method: immunoSEQ multiplex PCR. The sample includes more than 85,000 clones, around 90% of them seen just once. Source: peripheral blood, taken in the second trimester of pregnancy. Receptor source: a female donor with multiple sclerosis, enrolled in a pregnancy study.

This chain uses TRBV7-8 with TRBJ2-1; 8 bases fit TRBD2. The CDR3 consists of 15 residues. V gave up 5 bases and J gave up 8 bases; unmatched junction bases: 11. Germline-derived CDR1 and CDR2 are SGHVS and FQNEAQ. The CDR3 nucleotides are TGTGCCAGCAGCCCTCGGACTAGCCCCCATGATGAGCAGTTCTTC. Its protein product is CASSPRTSPHDEQFF.

This clone was counted a single time. The rearrangement links TRBV29-1 to TRBJ1-2; maybe TRBD1 (6 bases). The ends were cut back, 2 bases at V and 0 bases at J, with 7 bases in the middle. Germline CDR1 is SQVTM and CDR2 is ANQGSEA. CDR3 length: 13 amino acids. The DNA of the CDR3 is TGCAGCGTTGAACCAGGGGCTAACTATGGCTACACCTTC. This translates into CSVEPGANYGYTF.

The rearrangement links TRBV28 to TRBJ2-7; 8 bases are shared with TRBD1. CDR1 is MDHEN and CDR2 is SYDVKM in the germline V gene. V shed 6 bases, J shed 0 bases, and the junction held 28 bases outside the gene matches. This CDR3 spans 22 amino acids. CDR3: CASSLWGGRDRNTAFPSYEQYF. DNA of the CDR3: TGTGCCAGCAGCCTTTGGGGCGGGCGGGACAGGAACACCGCCTTCCCCTCCTACGAGCAGTACTTC.

V and J are TRBV4-1 and TRBJ1-5; perhaps TRBD1 as D (5 bases). Germline V CDR1 and CDR2: MGHRA, YSYEKL. Between the trimmed V and J ends, which lost 0 bases and 10 bases, there was a span of 16 bases. This CDR3 has 15 amino acids. The CDR3 DNA sequence: TGCGCCAGCAGCCAAGATGGTGCGGGGGAGAGACCCCAGCATTTT. It encodes CASSQDGAGERPQHF.

The CDR3 protein is CASSHRASGRSYNEQFF. The CDR3 coding sequence is TGTGCCAGCAGTCACAGGGCTAGCGGGAGGTCCTACAATGAGCAGTTCTTC. The chain carries TRBV28 and TRBJ2-1, with 11 positions matching TRBD2. The length of the CDR3 is 17 residues. Germline values: CDR1 MDHEN, CDR2 SYDVKM. The junction had 7 bases not matched to a gene; V was cut back by 5 bases and J by 1 base.

This chain links TRBV19 with TRBJ2-5; 9 nucleotides line up with TRBD2. After removal of 3 bases from V and 5 bases from J, the junction contained 4 bases not matched to a gene. The CDR3 runs 14 residues. Germline CDR1 and CDR2: LNHDA and SQIVND (reference sequence). In DNA form, the CDR3 reads TGTGCCAGTAGTATCTCACTAGCGGGTGAGACCCAGTACTTC. Translation: CASSISLAGETQYF.

Points on this clone: Other DNA sequences in this specimen translate into the identical CDR3. The rearrangement uses TRBV5-1 and TRBJ1-4; 8 bases fit TRBD1. J gave up 3 bases and V 2 bases, and 0 bases lay outside the gene matches. The CDR3 runs to 14 residues. Germline V gene sequence: CDR1 SGHRS, CDR2 YFSETQ. CDR3 region: CASSLQGANEKLFF. The CDR3 bases are TGCGCCAGCAGCTTACAGGGGGCTAATGAAAAACTGTTTTTT.

This chain joins TRBV19 and TRBJ1-1, with D perhaps TRBD1 (6 bases). This CDR3 has 14 residues. Trimming shortened V by 7 bases and J by 3 bases, and 15 bases separated the two germline ends. Germline V gene data show CDR1 as LNHDA and CDR2 as SQIVND (reference sequence). Written as DNA, the CDR3 is TGTGCCAGTACCCCTGACAGGAGTTACACTGAAGCTTTCTTT. Its translation is CASTPDRSYTEAFF.

The V call is TRBV6-5, the J call TRBJ2-7, with TRBD2 as a possible D gene (6 bases). The V gene's germline CDR1 is MNHEY and CDR2 SVGAGI. The CDR3 is made up of 13 amino acids. V was cut by 2 bases and J by 3 bases, with 8 bases left in between. The CDR3 here is CASSYGRDYEQYF. DNA for the CDR3: TGTGCCAGCAGTTACGGGCGGGACTACGAGCAGTACTTC.

This chain connects TRBV18 to TRBJ1-1; D might be TRBD1 (5 bases). CDR3 length: 16 amino acids. Germline V CDR1 and CDR2: KGHSH, LQKENI. The germline V and J ends were trimmed by 3 bases and 1 base, with 15 bases remaining between them. The CDR3 coding sequence is TGTGCCAGCTCACCGGGGGTCCGGGGAGGGAACACTGAAGCTTTCTTT. Translated: CASSPGVRGGNTEAFF.

A single count supports this clone. V usage is TRBV2 and J usage is TRBJ2-1; D call uncertain. V dropped 2 bases and J dropped 4 bases, with 12 bases sitting between them. This CDR3 has 15 amino acids. CDR1 SNHLY and CDR2 FYNNEI come from the germline V gene. The CDR3, as DNA: TGTGCCAGCAGTGAACAGATTTTTAAATACAATGAGCAGTTCTTC. This codes for CASSEQIFKYNEQFF.

The V call is TRBV5-1, the J call TRBJ1-1; 7 bases are shared with TRBD1. From germline, CDR1 is SGHRS and CDR2 YFSETQ. With V trimmed by 4 bases and J by 5 bases, 8 bases remained unmatched. The CDR3 is made up of 14 amino acids. CDR3 sequence reads: CASSVRDRRTEAFF. The CDR3, as DNA: TGCGCCAGCAGCGTCCGGGACAGAAGGACTGAAGCTTTCTTT.

The genes are TRBV10-3 and TRBJ1-1; possibly TRBD1 for D (5 bases). The CDR3 covers 13 residues. Germline V gives CDR1 ENHRY, CDR2 SYGVKD. V lost 2 bases and J lost 11, with 15 bases in between. The CDR3 sequence: CAISEETPGRAFF. In DNA, the CDR3 is TGTGCCATCAGTGAGGAAACCCCAGGGAGGGCTTTCTTT.

The genes are TRBV11-2 and TRBJ2-1; TRBD2 matches at 14 bases. J gave up 8 bases and V 8 bases, and 11 bases lay outside the gene matches. The CDR3 spans 16 residues. Germline CDR1 is SGHAT and CDR2 is FQNNGV. The CDR3 is CASALMGLAGAHEQFF. The CDR3 DNA reads as TGTGCCAGCGCCCTCATGGGACTAGCGGGAGCGCATGAGCAGTTCTTC.

The chain carries TRBV5-1 and TRBJ2-1; 8 bases match TRBD1. The germline gives CDR1 SGHRS, CDR2 YFSETQ. The V segment lost 6 bases and the J segment 4 bases; nucleotides outside the gene matches: 3. There are 13 residues in the CDR3. CDR3 region: CASTGQGYNEQFF. DNA for the CDR3: TGCGCCAGCACTGGACAGGGATACAATGAGCAGTTCTTC.